The 5 T cell receptor beta chains given below trace back to one sample, sequenced in a study of shared clonotypes between healthy human individuals. Naive CD8 cells were CD45RO-negative, positively selected for CCR7, excluding terminally differentiated effector memory CD45RA+ cells. Assay used: immunoSEQ multiplex PCR; TCRdb lists only in-frame clones, some missing. The sample shows about 870,000 clones, nearly 95% of them seen only once. The sample taken for sequencing was naive CD8+ T cells sorted from blood. The receptors were gathered from a man aged 25-40 years in good health.

This chain joins TRBV29-1 and TRBJ2-1, with 9 bases matching TRBD2. Germline assignment: CDR1 SQVTM and CDR2 ANQGSEA. The CDR3 has 13 amino acids. V lost 1 base to trimming and J lost 9 bases; unmatched junction nucleotides: 4. CDR3 DNA: TGCAGCGTTGAAGTAGCGGGAGATGGTGAGCAGTTCTTC. Translated: CSVEVAGDGEQFF.

The chain joins TRBV6-5 to TRBJ2-2; 9 positions agree with TRBD2. The length of the CDR3 is 14 residues. From germline, CDR1 is MNHEY and CDR2 SVGAGI. The V segment lost 8 bases and the J segment 0 bases; nucleotides outside the gene matches: 1. The CDR3 nucleotides read TGTGCCAGCGGACTAGCGTCGAACACCGGGGAGCTGTTTTTT. This codes for CASGLASNTGELFF.

V is TRBV14 and J is TRBJ1-1; 8 bases line up with TRBD1. Germline CDR1 is SGHDN and CDR2 is FVKESK. After removal of 5 bases from V and 1 base from J, the junction contained 9 bases not matched to a gene. This CDR3 spans 16 amino acids. The CDR3 region is CASSGRDRQWNTEAFF. The DNA of the CDR3 is TGTGCCAGCAGCGGCCGGGACAGGCAATGGAACACTGAAGCTTTCTTT.

This clone was picked up one time. The J gene is TRBJ2-2, the V gene TRBV4-2, with 7 bases identical to TRBD1. The CDR3 consists of 17 residues. V lost 1 base, J lost 3 bases, and 8 bases stayed unmatched. Germline CDR1 is LGHNA and CDR2 is YNFKEQ. The CDR3 protein is CASSQVERGPDTGELFF. The DNA for the CDR3 is TGTGCCAGCAGCCAAGTCGAAAGGGGGCCAGACACCGGGGAGCTGTTTTTT.

The chain joins TRBV14 to TRBJ2-7, with no clear D. Germline V CDR1 and CDR2: SGHDN, FVKESK. V was cut by 0 bases and J by 4 bases, with 13 bases left in between. The CDR3 totals 15 residues. The CDR3: CASSQEDRTFYEQYF. CDR3 nucleotides: TGTGCCAGCAGCCAAGAGGACCGGACCTTTTACGAGCAGTACTTC.